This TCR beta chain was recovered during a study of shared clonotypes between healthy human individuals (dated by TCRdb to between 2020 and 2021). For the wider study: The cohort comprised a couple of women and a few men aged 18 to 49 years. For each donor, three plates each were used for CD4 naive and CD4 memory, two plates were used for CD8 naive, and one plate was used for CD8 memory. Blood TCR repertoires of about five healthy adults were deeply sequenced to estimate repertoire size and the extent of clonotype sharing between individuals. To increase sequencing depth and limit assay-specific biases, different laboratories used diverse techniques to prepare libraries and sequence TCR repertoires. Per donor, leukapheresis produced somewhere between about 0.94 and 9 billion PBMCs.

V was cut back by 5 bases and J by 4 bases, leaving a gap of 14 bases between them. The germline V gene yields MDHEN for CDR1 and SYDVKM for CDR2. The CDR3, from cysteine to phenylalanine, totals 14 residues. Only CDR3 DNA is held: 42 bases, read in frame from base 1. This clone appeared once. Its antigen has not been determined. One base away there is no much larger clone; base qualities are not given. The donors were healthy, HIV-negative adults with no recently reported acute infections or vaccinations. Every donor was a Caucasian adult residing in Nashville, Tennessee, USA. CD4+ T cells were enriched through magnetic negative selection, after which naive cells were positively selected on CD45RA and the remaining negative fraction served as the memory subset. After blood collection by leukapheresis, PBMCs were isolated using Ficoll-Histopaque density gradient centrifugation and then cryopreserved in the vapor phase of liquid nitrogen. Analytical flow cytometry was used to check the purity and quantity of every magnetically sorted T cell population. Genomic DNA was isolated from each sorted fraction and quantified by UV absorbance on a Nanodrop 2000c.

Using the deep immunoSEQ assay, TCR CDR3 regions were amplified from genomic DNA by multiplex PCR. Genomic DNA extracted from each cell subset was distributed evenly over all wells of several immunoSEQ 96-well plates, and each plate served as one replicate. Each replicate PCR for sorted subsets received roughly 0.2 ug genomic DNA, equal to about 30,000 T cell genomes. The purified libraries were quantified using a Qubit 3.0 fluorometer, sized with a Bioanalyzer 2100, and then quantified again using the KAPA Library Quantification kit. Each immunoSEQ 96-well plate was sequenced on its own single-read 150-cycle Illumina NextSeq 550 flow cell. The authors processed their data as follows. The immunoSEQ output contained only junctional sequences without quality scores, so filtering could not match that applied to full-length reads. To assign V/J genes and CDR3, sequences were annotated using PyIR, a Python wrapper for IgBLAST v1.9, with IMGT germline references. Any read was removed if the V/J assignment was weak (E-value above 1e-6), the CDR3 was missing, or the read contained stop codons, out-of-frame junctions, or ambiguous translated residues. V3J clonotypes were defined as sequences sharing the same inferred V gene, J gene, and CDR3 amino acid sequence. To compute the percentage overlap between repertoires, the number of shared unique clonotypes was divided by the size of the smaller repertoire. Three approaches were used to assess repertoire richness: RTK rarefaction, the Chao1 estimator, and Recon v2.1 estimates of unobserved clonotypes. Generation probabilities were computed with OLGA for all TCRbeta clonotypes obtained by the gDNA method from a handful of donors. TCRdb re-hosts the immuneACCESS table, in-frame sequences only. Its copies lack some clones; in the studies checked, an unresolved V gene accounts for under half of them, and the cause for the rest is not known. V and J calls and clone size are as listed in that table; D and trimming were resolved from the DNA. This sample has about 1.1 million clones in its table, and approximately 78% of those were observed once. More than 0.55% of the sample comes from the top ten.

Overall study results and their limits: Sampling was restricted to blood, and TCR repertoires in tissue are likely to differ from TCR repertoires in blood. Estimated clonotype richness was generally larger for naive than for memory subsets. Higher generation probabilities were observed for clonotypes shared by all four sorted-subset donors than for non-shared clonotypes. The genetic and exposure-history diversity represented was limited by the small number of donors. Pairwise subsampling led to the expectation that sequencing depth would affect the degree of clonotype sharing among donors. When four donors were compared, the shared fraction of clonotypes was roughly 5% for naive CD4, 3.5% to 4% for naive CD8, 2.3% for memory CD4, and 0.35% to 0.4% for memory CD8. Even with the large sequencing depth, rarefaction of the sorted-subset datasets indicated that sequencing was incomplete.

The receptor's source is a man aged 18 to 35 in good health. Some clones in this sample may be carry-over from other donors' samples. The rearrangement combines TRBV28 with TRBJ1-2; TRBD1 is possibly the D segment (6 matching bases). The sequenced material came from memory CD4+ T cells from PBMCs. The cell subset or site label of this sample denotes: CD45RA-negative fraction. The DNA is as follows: TGTGCCAGCAGTCCACTATGGGGGGCCTATGGCTACACCTTC. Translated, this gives CASSPLWGAYGYTF.